This T cell receptor (beta chain) originates from a study of tumor-infiltrating lymphocytes in primary liver carcinoma. Study at large: Patients were both men and women, whose ages ran from 30 to 69 years. General study points: Just around 8-24% of top clones spanned all five tumor regions.

The template, about 510 ng total RNA, yielded TCR beta cDNA made with a constant-region primer. The TCR beta library was amplified through three nested multiplex PCR rounds in a modified ARM-PCR procedure. A C-beta reverse primer and TRBV1-TRBV30 forward primers served in each of the first two PCR rounds, at ten to eleven cycles apiece. TCRdb itself ran the multiplex PCR reads through MiXCR, one entry per CDR3 protein. This sample carries approximately 190,000 distinct CDR3 sequences, around 85% of them seen once, and the ten largest clones take 15% to 20%. With respect to this clonotype: Its antigen is not identified. A much larger clone differs from this one at a single base, so this may be a read error. The conserved phenylalanine or tryptophan is not found at the CDR3 terminus, so this likely reflects a read error.

With V trimmed by 4 bases and J by 0 bases, 11 bases remained unmatched. CDR3 length equals 19 residues. The germline gives CDR1 SGHTS, CDR2 YDEGEE. Co-extraction of both nucleic acids (RNA and DNA) used roughly 20-34 mg of unsorted bulk tissue. Those sampled were patients whose primary liver carcinoma was treated by surgical resection. Tumor samples each held over 90% viable tumor cells. V gene TRBV5-8 combines with J gene TRBJ2-3, with 13 bases that match TRBD2. Material for sequencing was tumor tissue from primary liver carcinoma. The receptor comes from a man in his forties with primary liver carcinoma and hepatitis B virus infection. CDR3 DNA sequence: TGTGCCAGCAGCCGAGGACTAGCGGGAGAGTACAAGAGCACAGATACGCAGTATTCT. Protein: CASSRGLAGEYKSTDTQYS.